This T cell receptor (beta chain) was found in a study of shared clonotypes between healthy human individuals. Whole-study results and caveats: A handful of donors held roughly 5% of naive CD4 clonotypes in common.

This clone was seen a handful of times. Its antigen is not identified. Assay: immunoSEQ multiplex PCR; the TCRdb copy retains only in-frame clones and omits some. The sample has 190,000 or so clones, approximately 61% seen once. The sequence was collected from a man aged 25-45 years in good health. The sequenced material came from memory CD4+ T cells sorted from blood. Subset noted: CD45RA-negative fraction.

In DNA form, the CDR3 reads TGTGCCAGCAGCTTGGGCAGGGGGGACACCGGGGAGCTGTTTTTT. This encodes CASSLGRGDTGELFF. The V and J genes are TRBV5-4 and TRBJ2-2; D may be TRBD1 (7 bases). Germline-derived CDR1 and CDR2 are SGHNT and YYREEE (reference sequence). The CDR3 has 15 amino acids. Trimming stripped 0 bases from V and 3 bases from J, with 9 bases between.